This section outlines one T cell receptor (delta chain) sequence together with its context. This clone was found a few times. What this receptor recognizes is not known. No base-level quality is on record; no much larger clone is a single base apart. V sheds 0 bases and J sheds 1 base, leaving 36 bases between their ends. Sequences TSWWSYY (CDR1) and QGS (CDR2) are obtained from the germline V gene. The CDR3 goes from the cysteine to the phenylalanine over 24 residues. This entry keeps only the CDR3 DNA: 72 bases, framed from base 1. Thymic samples were depleted of alphabeta T cells, then CD3+ TCRVdelta1+ TCRVdelta2- thymocytes were FACS-sorted. The purity of the sorted Vdelta1+ thymocytes fell between about 98% and 99.6%. The thymic specimens were obtained from about eight paediatric patients who were undergoing corrective cardiac surgery and ranged in age from 5 days to 15 months. Thymic tissue was dispersed and mononuclear cells isolated on a Histopaque-1077 density gradient. Staining used anti-TCRVdelta1 clone TS8.2, anti-TCRVdelta2 clone B6, anti-CD3 clone HIT3a and anti-TCRalphabeta clone IP26 antibodies.

This specimen belongs to a study of Vδ1+ human thymocytes (dated by TCRdb to 2017 to 2018). About the investigation overall: mRNA-level TRG and TRD CDR3 repertoires of highly purified Vdelta1+ thymocytes from young children were characterised as a data resource. Earlier work had validated the multiplex-based CDR3 amplicon strategy against 5'RACE-based methods for generating CDR3 amplicons.

RNA extraction was performed with the RNeasy mini kit, and reverse transcription was done with Superscript III. Multiplex PCR was used to generate CDR3 amplicons, with pooled V-gene forward primers and a constant-region reverse primer carrying Illumina adaptor overhangs. After gel purification, amplicons were indexed with Nextera index primers over around 8 extra PCR cycles and were then purified with AMPure XP beads. Libraries were sequenced on an Illumina MiSeq with paired-end 250 bp reads, dual indexing and 20% PhiX spike-in. As for how the authors treated the data: FastQC was used to quality check the reads, while ea-utils fastq-join merged the TRG read pairs. IMGT/HighV-QUEST was used to annotate sequences, retaining only productive sequences with an unambiguous V-gene assignment, and each clonotype was defined by an identical CDR3 sequence. VDJtools 1.1.1, tcR 2.2.3, Treemap and vegan Shannon diversity in R 3.4.4 were used for downstream analysis. Clonotypes were called again by TCRdb from the public reads via CATT, and duplicate nucleotide sequences were then merged into one entry. The V and J calls come from TCRdb's annotation, not from the publication. The sample table contains 21,000 or so delta-chain clones; only one count was recorded for approximately 8.8% of them. Of the sample, less than 1% is held by the ten largest clones.

Here is what the overall study found, with its caveats: Numerous TRG clonotypes were shared among donors (up to about 7x10^3), while TRD repertoires were essentially private (a maximum of roughly 120 shared). The use of highly purified populations and single-cell validation was advised by the authors, since misinterpretation of bulk repertoire data could be caused by unexpected Vdelta2 sequences. About 20% of thymic TRD sequences were found to be Vdelta2 (and few were Vdelta3) despite high sort purity, in contrast to peripheral blood Vdelta1+ controls. Unlike the oligoclonal repertoires in peripheral blood, the thymic TRG and TRD repertoires appeared highly polyclonal, with Gaussian CDR3 length distributions. Because no clustering by age or sex was observed, donors were not stratified by these variables in the analyses.

The chain couples TRDV1 to TRDJ1; TRDD3 is a possible D gene, resting on 6 matching bases. The sequencing sample was made of Vdelta1+ gamma-delta thymocytes from the thymus. This specimen's cell subset or site label, per the study, means: FACS-sorted CD3+ TCRalphabeta- TCRVdelta1+ TCRVdelta2- thymocytes. The sequence was collected from a child under two years old who had congenital heart surgery. The CDR3 here reads CALGELGFPLEGELEIKPTDKLIF. The DNA reads TGTGCTCTTGGGGAACTAGGCTTCCCTCTGGAGGGGGAACTGGAGATAAAACCCACCGATAAACTCATCTTT.